A single sample gave rise to the 16 T cell receptor beta chains below, sequenced in a study of OX40 agonist ivuxolimab in advanced cancers. TCRdb keeps only in-frame clones here, not all; method: immunoSEQ multiplex PCR. The sample lists 50,000 to 75,000 clones, 87% occurring once. The sequenced sample was CD4+ or CD8+ T cells sorted from blood, obtained in a trial of the OX40 agonist ivuxolimab. These receptor sequences come from an adult with an advanced solid tumor such as melanoma, head and neck, liver or kidney cancer.

The chain links TRBV9 to TRBJ2-3; TRBD2 agrees at 7 bases. The V segment lost 2 bases and the J segment 3 bases; nucleotides outside the gene matches: 0. The V gene's germline CDR1 is SGDLS and CDR2 YYNGEE. The CDR3 extends over 13 amino acids. CDR3 in DNA: TGTGCCAGCAGCGTGCGGGGGACAGATACGCAGTATTTT. It encodes CASSVRGTDTQYF.

This clone was picked up one time. This rearrangement joins TRBV5-6 to TRBJ2-3, with a weak D call TRBD2 (6 bases). Germline CDR1 reads SGHDT; CDR2 reads YYEEEE. Trimming removed 2 bases at V and 4 bases at J, with 14 bases between. This CDR3 is 15 amino acids long. This CDR3 reads CASSFGRIGPDTQYF. The CDR3 DNA sequence: TGTGCCAGCAGCTTCGGGAGAATAGGTCCAGATACGCAGTATTTT.

In this sample, this clone turned up once. This rearrangement joins TRBV10-2 to TRBJ1-5; no firm D call. CDR3 length: 12 residues. Trimming shortened V by 8 bases and J by 4 bases, and 9 bases separated the two germline ends. Germline V gene lookup returns CDR1 WSHSY and CDR2 SAAADI. The CDR3 nucleotides read TGCGCCAGCCGTGCCACAAATCAGCCCCAGCATTTT. This gives the protein CASRATNQPQHF.

The V call is TRBV7-3, the J call TRBJ2-3, with 7 bases aligning to TRBD1. Germline V gene lookup returns CDR1 SGHTA and CDR2 FQGTGA. Trimming took 0 bases from V and 3 from J; bases not matched to a gene: 6. This CDR3 comprises 16 residues. The CDR3 reads CASSLTKGADTDTQYF. For the CDR3, the DNA is TGTGCCAGCAGCTTAACAAAGGGGGCGGATACAGATACGCAGTATTTT.

The chain uses TRBV6-6 and TRBJ1-1; possibly TRBD1 for D (5 bases). V lost 7 bases to trimming and J lost 8 bases, with 14 bases between them. Germline V lookup: CDR1 MNHNY, CDR2 SVGAGI (reference sequence). The CDR3 totals 12 residues. CDR3 in DNA: TGTGCCAGCACGGGGGGAACCAACGAAGCTTTCTTT. Translation gives CASTGGTNEAFF.

The rearrangement uses TRBV5-6 and TRBJ2-6, with D possibly being TRBD1 (5 bases). There are 15 residues in the CDR3. CDR1 and CDR2 (germline): SGHDT, YYEEEE. V dropped 3 bases and J dropped 0 bases, with 7 bases sitting between them. The CDR3 spells CASSSTASGANVLTF. CDR3 bases: TGTGCCAGCAGCTCGACAGCCTCTGGGGCCAACGTCCTGACTTTC.

This clone has only a few counts. CDR3 nucleotides: TGTGCCAGCAGCTTAGATCTCACAGGGAACATCTATGGCTACACCTTC. Translation gives CASSLDLTGNIYGYTF. This chain connects TRBV11-2 to TRBJ1-2, with a weak D call TRBD1 (6 bases). V lost 0 bases and J 4 bases, leaving 15 bases between the germline ends. The germline gives CDR1 SGHAT, CDR2 FQNNGV. The CDR3 runs to 16 residues.

This chain links TRBV7-2 with TRBJ1-5; no clear D gene. Trimming pared 5 bases from V and 2 bases from J, leaving 10 bases between. The CDR3 is 14 residues long. Germline V lookup: CDR1 SGHTA, CDR2 FQGNSA. CDR3 in DNA: TGTGCCAGCAGCCCTAGGGAGCGCAATCAGCCCCAGCATTTT. Amino acid sequence: CASSPRERNQPQHF.

The V gene is TRBV6-5, the J gene TRBJ1-4; D ambiguous. Trimming took off 2 bases at V and 1 base at J, with 8 bases between the two ends. Germline CDR1 is MNHEY and CDR2 is SVGAGI. The CDR3 extends over 15 amino acids. CDR3 DNA: TGTGCCAGCAGTTACAAGCCGGGAACTAATGAAAAACTGTTTTTT. As protein: CASSYKPGTNEKLFF.

The genes are TRBV4-1 and TRBJ1-1; tentatively, D is TRBD1 (5 bases). CDR3 length: 14 amino acids. The V end lost 6 bases, the J end lost 0 bases, and 11 bases lay between the germline ends. Per the germline V gene, CDR1 is MGHRA and CDR2 is YSYEKL. This CDR3 is CASRTGGMNTEAFF. Written as DNA, the CDR3 is TGCGCCAGCAGGACGGGGGGAATGAACACTGAAGCTTTCTTT.

V and J are TRBV7-2 and TRBJ1-2, with 12 bases aligning to TRBD1. CDR3 size: 14 residues. V lost 5 bases and J lost 6; bases outside the gene matches: 4. Germline lookup yields CDR1 SGHTA and CDR2 FQGNSA. In DNA, the CDR3 is TGTGCCAGCAGCCCGGGACAGGGGGCAAATGGCTACACCTTC. This sequence encodes CASSPGQGANGYTF.

This chain links TRBV4-3 with TRBJ2-2; D not resolved. The germline V and J ends were trimmed by 1 base and 0 bases, with 12 bases remaining between them. There are 17 residues in the CDR3. The germline CDR1 and CDR2 sequences are LGHNA and YSLEER. The CDR3 protein is CASSQGPEKPNTGELFF. The CDR3 DNA follows: TGCGCCAGCAGCCAAGGACCAGAGAAACCGAACACCGGGGAGCTGTTTTTT.

V and J are TRBV6-4 and TRBJ1-5; D is undetermined. Germline V gene data show CDR1 as MRHNA and CDR2 as SNTAGT. This CDR3 is built from 13 residues. V was cut by 3 bases and J by 11 bases, with 14 bases left in between. The CDR3 here is CASSEAAGSTQHF. In DNA, the CDR3 is TGTGCCAGCAGTGAGGCGGCGGGATCGACCCAGCATTTT.

The chain is built from TRBV27 and TRBJ1-4; maybe TRBD1 (5 bases). Germline CDR1 is MNHEY and CDR2 is SMNVEV (reference sequence). V shed 2 bases and J shed 5 bases, with 9 bases lying between them. The CDR3 spans 14 residues. Here the CDR3 DNA reads TGTGCCAGCAGTTTAAACAGGTGGAATGAAAAACTGTTTTTT. Translation: CASSLNRWNEKLFF.

The chain carries TRBV7-3 and TRBJ2-3; weak D call: TRBD2 (5 bases). Per the germline V gene, CDR1 is SGHTA and CDR2 is FQGTGA. The CDR3 is 13 amino acids. The V end lost 2 bases, the J end lost 5 bases, and 8 bases lay between the germline ends. CDR3 nucleotides: TGTGCCAGCAGCTTACTAGCAAAAGATACGCAGTATTTT. It yields the protein CASSLLAKDTQYF. The complete variable domain, with remaining parts taken from reference TRBV7-3 and TRBJ2-3, reads GAGVSQTPSNKVTEKGKYVELRCDPISGHTALYWYRQSLGQGPEFLIYFQGTGAADDSGLPNDRFFAVRPEGSVSTLKIQRTERGDSAVYLCASSLLAKDTQYFGPGTRLTVL.

Relative to its sample, this clone is medium-sized (0.01 to 0.1%). V and J are TRBV19 and TRBJ2-7, with unresolved D. Germline lookup yields CDR1 LNHDA and CDR2 SQIVND (reference sequence). The CDR3 has 13 residues. V lost 5 bases, J lost 0 bases, and 8 bases lay in between. The CDR3 nucleotides read TGTGCCAGTAGTGGAGACATCTCCTACGAGCAGTACTTC. It translates to CASSGDISYEQYF.